This note documents a single TCR beta chain sequence. Its antigen is still unknown. Per-base quality was not reported, and no clone a single base away is much larger than it. Each clonotype received, on average, 10x coverage in deep resolution sequencing performed on a MiSeq, where the target depth lay between 1 in 1 million and 1 in 200,000 T cells. The immunoSEQ hsTCRB Kit was used to generate the TCR beta libraries. The published analysis was carried out like this. ImmunoSEQ Data Assistant and ImmunoSEQ Analyzer were used for data analysis, and V, D and J genes were assigned according to IMGT definitions. Clonality, which ranges from 0 to 1, was calculated by subtracting the normalized Shannon entropy of productive rearrangement frequencies from one. Public clonotype analysis was restricted to overrepresented clonotypes comprising at least 0.05% of each patient's repertoire. Repertoires from 10 to 15 age-matched healthy donors in immuneACCESS were used as clonality controls. TCRdb retrieved this table from immuneACCESS and kept in-frame rearrangements only. Not all clones are present; in checked studies, unresolved V genes account for under half, and no reason is known for the remainder. The V and J calls and clone size were taken over from that table, and D and trimming were inferred from the DNA. Within this sample are 300,000 to 350,000 clones, with about 77% of them counted one time only. The top ten hold about 6.3% of the sample.

Trimming costs V 5 bases and J 8 bases, and their ends lie 10 bases apart. Its CDR3 holds 11 amino acids, cysteine through phenylalanine. Only the CDR3 region is kept as DNA, spanning 33 bases read in frame from base 1. CDR1 and CDR2 are read off the germline V gene (reference sequence) as DFQATT and SNEGSKA. Approximately 2 micrograms of genomic DNA were extracted from cryopreserved PBMCs for TCR beta library preparation. High-throughput TCR beta sequencing was performed on longitudinal blood samples from CLL patients receiving ibrutinib monotherapy. Patients were enrolled in a phase 2 open-label single-center ibrutinib monotherapy trial. This specimen comes from a study of cytotoxic CD8 clonotypes in ibrutinib-treated CLL (dated by TCRdb to about 2021). Concerning the study at large: The cohort was composed of 11 relapsed/refractory and about 15 treatment-naive patients; IGHV unmutated status was identified in 17 patients. Responses were partial in some 24 patients and complete in 2; after median approximately 67 months follow-up, roughly 15 stayed in remission and approximately 12 progressed. Response samples were obtained after a median of around 11 months of treatment, with a range of about 6 to 36 months. An average of about 260,000 productive templates and approximately 90,000 productive rearrangements was obtained per sample. Longitudinal samples were available for about 30% of the roughly 86 trial participants. Cryopreserved peripheral blood mononuclear cells were collected at three points: before therapy, at response, and at either sustained remission or disease progression.

Findings and caveats that apply to the study as a whole: Public clonotypes were rare and either shrank or stayed stable during treatment, and the rise in clonality at ibrutinib response reflected expansion of private clonotypes. Baseline clonality was found to be higher than that of age-matched healthy donors and was strongly correlated with circulating CD8+ T-cell counts. Clonality rose at ibrutinib response, remained stable during sustained remission, and dropped back toward baseline at progression. Sustained-remission and progressing patients did not have matched sampling times, and lymph node repertoires were not examined.

The source was PBMCs, collected before ibrutinib treatment. This sequence originates from a human donor with chronic lymphocytic leukemia. Recombination connected TRBV20-1 to TRBJ2-1, with TRBD2 perhaps the D gene, on 5 matching bases. This receptor carries the CDR3 CSAPSGYEQFF. The DNA sequence follows: TGCAGTGCTCCTTCGGGATATGAGCAGTTCTTC.